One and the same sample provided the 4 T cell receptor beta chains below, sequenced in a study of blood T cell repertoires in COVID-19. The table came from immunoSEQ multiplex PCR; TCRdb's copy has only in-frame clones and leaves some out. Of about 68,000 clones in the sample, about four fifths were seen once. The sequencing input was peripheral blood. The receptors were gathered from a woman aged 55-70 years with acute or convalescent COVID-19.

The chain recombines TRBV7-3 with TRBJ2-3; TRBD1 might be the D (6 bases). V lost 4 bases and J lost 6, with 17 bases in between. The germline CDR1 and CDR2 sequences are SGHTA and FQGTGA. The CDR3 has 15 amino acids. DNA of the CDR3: TGTGCCAGCAGCTCGACAGGTGTAGGGACGGATACGCAGTATTTT. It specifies CASSSTGVGTDTQYF.

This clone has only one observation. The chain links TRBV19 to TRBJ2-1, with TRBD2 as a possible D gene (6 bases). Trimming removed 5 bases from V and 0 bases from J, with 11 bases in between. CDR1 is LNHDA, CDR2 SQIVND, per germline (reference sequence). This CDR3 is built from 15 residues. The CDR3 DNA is TGTGCCAGTAGTCTGGACGGGAGCTCCTACAATGAGCAGTTCTTC. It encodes CASSLDGSSYNEQFF.

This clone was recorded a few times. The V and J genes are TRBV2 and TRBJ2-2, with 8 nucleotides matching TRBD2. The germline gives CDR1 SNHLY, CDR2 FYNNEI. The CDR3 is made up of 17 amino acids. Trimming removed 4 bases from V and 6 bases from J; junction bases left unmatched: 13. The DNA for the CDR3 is TGTGCCAGCAGTGCCCCCGGGACTAGGACGTTCGCCGGGGAGCTGTTTTTT. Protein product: CASSAPGTRTFAGELFF.

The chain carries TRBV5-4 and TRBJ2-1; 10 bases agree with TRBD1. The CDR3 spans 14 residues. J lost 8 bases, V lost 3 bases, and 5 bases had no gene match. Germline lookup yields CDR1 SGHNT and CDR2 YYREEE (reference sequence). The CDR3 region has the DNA TGTGCCAGCAGCTGGGACAGGGGCCTCGATGAGCAGTTCTTC. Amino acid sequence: CASSWDRGLDEQFF. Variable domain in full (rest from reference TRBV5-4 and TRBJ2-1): ETGVTQSPTHLIKTRGQQVTLRCSSQSGHNTVSWYQQALGQGPQFIFQYYREEENGRGNFPPRFSGLQFPNYSSELNVNALELDDSALYLCASSWDRGLDEQFFGPGTRLTVL.